This T cell receptor beta chain was sequenced in a study of cytomegalovirus exposure and HLA in healthy donors. Data came from immunoSEQ multiplex PCR; TCRdb stores just in-frame clones and leaves some out. The table records roughly 350,000 clones, 75% to 90% of them present only once. The CDR3 spans 13 residues. From germline, CDR1 is SNHLY and CDR2 FYNNEI. V lost 6 bases to trimming and J lost 0 bases, with 8 bases between them. From the approximately 120-subject validation cohort, which was separate from the roughly 670-subject first cohort, the donors were drawn. This clone was picked up one time. Its antigen is not known. The study's findings and limits: Most TCR sequences were seen very rarely across donors, but some public TCRs occurred in many. The study listed roughly 160 cytomegalovirus-associated TCR beta chains. Published work reported that the classifier diagnosed cytomegalovirus status with high specificity and sensitivity.

The TCR originated in a woman under 30 in good health and CMV-seronegative. This sequence joins TRBV2 and TRBJ1-2; D gene unclear. Sequencing input: PBMCs. The CDR3 here is CASSEDANYGYTF. In DNA form, the CDR3 reads TGTGCCAGCAGCGAGGATGCTAACTATGGCTACACCTTC.